This entry describes one TCR beta chain. These data originate in a study of blood T cell repertoires in COVID-19. The table came from immunoSEQ multiplex PCR; TCRdb's copy has only in-frame clones and leaves some out. This repertoire shows 180,000 or so clones, roughly 81% found once; its top ten account for 7.7%. Trimming took off 0 bases at V and 5 bases at J, with 11 bases between the two ends. CDR3 length: 15 residues. From germline, CDR1 is LGHNA and CDR2 YNFKEQ. The sequence was obtained from a man between 35 and 55 years old who had recovered from COVID-19. Sequenced: peripheral blood. The chain combines TRBV4-2 with TRBJ1-5; unclear D gene. The chain's CDR3 is CASSQDWASDQPQHF. As DNA, the CDR3 is TGTGCCAGCAGCCAAGATTGGGCATCTGATCAGCCCCAGCATTTT.